This TCR beta chain is drawn from a study of blood T cell repertoires in COVID-19. Original handling: Reference gene primers were amplified, and this amplification served to estimate nucleated cell counts. Produced via immunoSEQ multiplex PCR; TCRdb's table is partial and in-frame only. V, J and clone size were drawn from that table, and D and trimming were deduced from the DNA. The sample lists roughly 120,000 clones, more than 80% occurring once. CDR3 length: 13 residues. The germline gives CDR1 SGHDN, CDR2 FVKESK. Trimming took 4 bases from V and 2 from J, leaving 8 bases between them. V is TRBV14 and J is TRBJ1-2; TRBD1 is a possible D gene (5 bases). The sample comprised peripheral blood. The source of this sequence is a human donor in a cohort sampled during active COVID-19. In DNA form, the CDR3 reads TGTGCCAGCAGCCCCCAGGGAAACTATGGCTACACCTTC. Its translation: CASSPQGNYGYTF.